This T cell receptor beta chain is drawn from a study of T cells in Graves' hyperthyroidism and ophthalmopathy. Turning to the study itself: Initial diagnosis, before any treatment, was when peripheral blood was collected. General study points: Ophthalmopathy stood apart from stable hyperthyroidism in a 13 V-J model.

This clonotype showed up just a few times. Antigen unknown. RNA transcripts provided the source from which TCR beta CDR3 regions were amplified. HTBI primers were used for first-round RT-PCR of the TCR CDR3. Using its own MiXCR run on the multiplex PCR reads, TCRdb lists one record per CDR3 protein. The profile shows around 610,000 distinct CDR3 sequences, 14% to 15% of them singletons. The study included ophthalmopathy patients with Clinical Activity Score at least 3, NOSPECS grade at least 4 and duration under 3 months. Thyroid ultrasound, orbital computed tomography, clinical symptoms, and serum thyroxine and TRAb underpinned diagnoses. The germline V gene has CDR1 LGHDT and CDR2 YNNKEL (reference sequence). V lost 4 bases and J lost 5, with 23 bases in between. The CDR3 is made up of 17 amino acids.

The chain employs TRBV3-1 and TRBJ1-1; unclear D gene. Sequencing was performed on blood. The TCR sequence derives from a woman in her thirties or forties with Graves' ophthalmopathy. CDR3 protein: CASSPTTNVGHLTEAFF. The CDR3 DNA is TGTGCCAGCAGCCCCACGACCAATGTCGGGCACTTAACTGAAGCTTTCTTT.